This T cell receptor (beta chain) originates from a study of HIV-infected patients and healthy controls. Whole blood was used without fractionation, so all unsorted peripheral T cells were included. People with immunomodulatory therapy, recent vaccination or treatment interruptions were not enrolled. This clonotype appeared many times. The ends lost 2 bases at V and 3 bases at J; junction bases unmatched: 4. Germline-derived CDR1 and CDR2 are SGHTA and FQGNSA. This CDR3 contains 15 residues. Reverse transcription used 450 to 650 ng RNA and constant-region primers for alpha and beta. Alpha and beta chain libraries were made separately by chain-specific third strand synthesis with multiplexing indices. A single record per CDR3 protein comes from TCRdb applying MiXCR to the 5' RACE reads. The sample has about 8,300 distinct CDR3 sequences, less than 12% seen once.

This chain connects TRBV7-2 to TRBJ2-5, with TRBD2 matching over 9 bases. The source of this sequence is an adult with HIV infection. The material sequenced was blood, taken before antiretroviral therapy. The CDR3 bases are TGTGCCAGCAGCTTACAGGGACTAGCAAAAGAGACCCAGTACTTC. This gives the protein CASSLQGLAKETQYF.